This T cell receptor (beta chain) was documented in a study of breast tumors, draining lymph nodes, adjacent tissues. TCRdb re-called the multiplex PCR reads with MiXCR, one entry per CDR3 protein. The sample shows under 250,000 distinct CDR3 sequences, about a third of them seen only once. General study findings and limits: Luminal-like breast cancer showed significantly greater tumor-nontumor repertoire similarity than basal-like breast cancer did. That most tumor T cells come from lymph nodes remained unproven. Tumor TCR diversity was below lymph nodes but above nontumor tissue.

Many counts were recorded for this clonotype. The antigen is undetermined. Between the trimmed V and J ends, which lost 4 bases and 5 bases, there was a span of 13 bases. Germline V CDR1 and CDR2: SGHDT, YYEEEE. This CDR3 has 13 amino acids. The lymph nodes were axillary draining lymph nodes from breast cancer patients. The specimen sequenced was axillary lymph node tissue. The sequence came from a female donor with breast cancer. Some clones in this sample may be carry-over from other donors' samples. The chain couples TRBV5-6 to TRBJ2-7; TRBD1 or TRBD2 may be the D gene (7 bases each). The CDR3 reads CASSRDSGNEQYF. In nucleotides, the CDR3 is TGTGCCAGCAGCCGGGACAGCGGGAACGAGCAGTACTTC.